Within the sample, the clone carrying this TCR delta chain is medium-sized (0.01 to 0.1%). The sample carries other DNA sequences with the same CDR3. TCRdb repeated clone calling on the reads with CATT. The sample carries 6,000 to 7,000 delta-chain clones, approximately 1.9% recorded once. The data are from a study of gamma-delta chains in newborns, infants, children. About the research overall: Microbial exposure reportedly drives polyclonal innate γδ T cell expansion after birth.

This CDR3 comprises 20 residues. Losses at the gene ends were 0 bases for V and 0 bases for J; bases not matched to a gene: 7. CDR1 GEAIGNYY and CDR2 EKD come from the germline V gene. This rearrangement joins TRDV2 to TRDJ3; 10 bases fit TRDD3. The specimen sequenced was blood. The origin of this receptor is a child who was a newborn, infant or young child, either healthy, febrile or measles-vaccinated (not recorded which). The CDR3 loop is CACDTVLGDYSSWDTRQMFF. CDR3 DNA: TGTGCCTGTGACACCGTACTGGGGGATTACAGCTCCTGGGACACCCGACAGATGTTTTTC.